This T cell receptor (beta chain) is from a study of blood T cell repertoires in COVID-19. Turning to the study itself: T cells, B-cell-depleted T cells, or PBMCs supplied cDNA or gDNA.

Participant age was roughly 18 to 100 years, and participants resided in fewer than 25 US areas. Participants classified as exposed had met a COVID-19 case within 2 weeks before study entry. Per the authors' pipeline: Estimation of nucleated cell counts was performed using reference gene primer amplification. TCRdb's table, derived via immunoSEQ multiplex PCR, lists solely in-frame clones and lacks some. The D gene and trimming were derived from the DNA, and the V and J assignments and clone size from that table. The sample has 350,000 or so clones, about 90% seen once. The germline V gene has CDR1 SGHAT and CDR2 FQNNGV. CDR3 length equals 11 residues. The V end was cut by 0 bases, the J end by 8 bases, with 3 bases between.

The sample taken for sequencing was PBMCs or T cells enriched from blood (not recorded which). The receptor was isolated from a woman in her 30s who had been exposed to COVID-19. V usage is TRBV11-2 and J usage is TRBJ2-3; no definite D call. The CDR3 protein is CASSLEATQYF. The CDR3 nucleotides are TGTGCCAGCAGCTTAGAGGCTACGCAGTATTTT.